What follows is one TCR beta chain and its context. The sample originates from a study of shared clonotypes between healthy human individuals. Naive CD8 cells lacked CD45RO, underwent positive selection for CCR7 and left out terminally differentiated effector memory CD45RA+ cells. Those who donated, Caucasian adults without exception, all lived in Nashville, Tennessee. TCRdb's copy holds only in-frame clones and misses some; the assay was immunoSEQ multiplex PCR. The table includes just over 2,000,000 clones, just under 95% detected once. The V gene's germline CDR1 is SQVTM and CDR2 ANQGSEA. V lost 3 bases and J lost 8, with 10 bases in between. The CDR3 covers 11 residues.

Sequenced input: naive CD8+ T cells sorted from blood. The rearrangement joins TRBV29-1 to TRBJ1-2; no clear D gene. The origin of this receptor is a man younger than 30 in good health. The CDR3 DNA reads TGCAGCGTTGAGTCCTCAGAGGGCTACACCTTC. Amino acids: CSVESSEGYTF.